What follows is one T cell receptor (beta chain) and its context. Data came from immunoSEQ multiplex PCR; TCRdb stores just in-frame clones and leaves some out. There are 100,000 to 150,000 clones in the sample; approximately 89% occur only once, and less than 1.5% lies in the top ten. Germline values: CDR1 GTSNPN, CDR2 SVGIG (reference sequence). CDR3 length: 14 residues. With 5 bases removed from V and 3 bases from J, the gap between germline ends came to 15 bases. These data originate in a study of cytomegalovirus exposure and HLA in healthy donors. Study-wide context: The 90 to 150 validation repertoires matched the roughly 700 first-cohort repertoires in platform, a later analysis reported.

This receptor was identified in a woman aged 18-35 years in good health and CMV-seronegative. Sequencing used PBMCs. The chain uses TRBV30 and TRBJ2-3; D remains ambiguous. In nucleotides, the CDR3 is TGTGCCTGGGGAGCCAGCATGAGTACAGATACGCAGTATTTT. Translated, it gives CAWGASMSTDTQYF.